This entry describes one T cell receptor (beta chain). Sequenced by immunoSEQ multiplex PCR; TCRdb stores in-frame clones only, minus some. The table records some 7,300 clones, around nine tenths of them present only once. This entry comes from a study of lymphopenia after photon versus proton radiotherapy. The CDR3 is 15 residues long. Trimming at V came to 0 bases and at J to 2 bases, leaving 3 bases not matched to a gene. Germline loops: CDR1 SGHRS, CDR2 YFSETQ. Sequences were derived from peripheral blood, sampled from a patient treated with photon-based radiotherapy. The genes are TRBV5-1 and TRBJ1-1; 8 nucleotides match TRBD1. The source of this sequence is a man between 60 and 75 years old with cholangiocarcinoma. The CDR3 nucleotides are TGCGCCAGCAGCTTGGGCGCAGGGGGCAACACTGAAGCTTTCTTT. This sequence encodes CASSLGAGGNTEAFF.